The 21 T cell receptor beta chains in this list originate from one sample, sequenced in a study of blood T cell repertoires in COVID-19. The protocol was immunoSEQ multiplex PCR, while the TCRdb copy is restricted to in-frame clones and leaves out a portion. The repertoire holds around 25,000 clones, around 90% seen once, with more than 1.5% in the top ten. Sequenced material: peripheral blood. All receptors come from a woman aged 60-75 years with active COVID-19.

The CDR3 reads CASSLVGQNGYTF. DNA of the CDR3: TGTGCCAGCAGCTTAGTCGGACAAAATGGCTACACCTTC. The gene calls are TRBV7-8 and TRBJ1-2; maybe TRBD1 (5 bases). The V and J ends lost 1 base and 6 bases respectively, with 9 bases between them. Germline values: CDR1 SGHVS, CDR2 FQNEAQ. This CDR3 is 13 amino acids long. The full variable domain, completed using reference TRBV7-8 and TRBJ1-2, is GAGVSQSPRYKVAKRGQDVALRCDPISGHVSLFWYQQALGQGPEFLTYFQNEAQLDKSGLPSDRFFAERPEGSVSTLKIQRTQQEDSAVYLCASSLVGQNGYTFGSGTRLTVV.

The rearrangement joins TRBV19 to TRBJ2-1; 12 bases are a match to TRBD2. Looked up from germline, CDR1 is LNHDA and CDR2 is SQIVND (reference sequence). The J segment lost 8 bases and the V segment lost 5 bases, leaving 7 bases of the junction unmatched. This CDR3 is 15 amino acids long. The CDR3 sequence: CASSPTGLAGDEQFF. As DNA, the CDR3 is TGTGCCAGTAGTCCCACGGGACTAGCGGGTGATGAGCAGTTCTTC.

This clone was seen a single time. This chain uses TRBV19 with TRBJ2-4, with 7 nucleotides matching TRBD1. In germline, CDR1 is LNHDA, CDR2 SQIVND (reference sequence). Unmatched junction bases numbered 15, after V lost 4 bases and J lost 0 bases. The CDR3 totals 19 residues. The CDR3, as DNA: TGTGCCAGTAGTACGAGGGACAGCCCGAAGGGCTTAGCCAAAAACATTCAGTACTTC. It specifies CASSTRDSPKGLAKNIQYF.

The chain recombines TRBV28 with TRBJ1-2; 8 nucleotides match TRBD1. The CDR3 runs 15 residues. V lost 5 bases to trimming and J lost 8 bases; unmatched junction nucleotides: 13. The germline V gene encodes CDR1 MDHEN and CDR2 SYDVKM. The DNA of the CDR3 is TGTGCCAGCAGTCCACCGAACAGGGGGTGGAAGGGCTACACCTTC. Translated, it gives CASSPPNRGWKGYTF.

The chain couples TRBV18 to TRBJ2-7; TRBD1 agrees at 8 bases. The CDR3 is made up of 17 amino acids. Germline V lookup: CDR1 KGHSH, CDR2 LQKENI. Trimming at V came to 2 bases and at J to 6 bases, leaving 15 bases not matched to a gene. The CDR3 bases are TGTGCCAGCTCACCAGGGTTTGTCGGCAGGGGGCACAGCGAGCAGTACTTC. Amino acids: CASSPGFVGRGHSEQYF.

The genes are TRBV6-6 and TRBJ1-4, with 9 positions matching TRBD1. The CDR3 spans 16 residues. Per germline, CDR1 MNHNY and CDR2 SVGAGI (reference sequence). With V trimmed by 4 bases and J by 3 bases, 6 bases remained unmatched. The CDR3 reads CASSLSGTGSNEKLFF. The CDR3, as DNA: TGTGCCAGCAGTTTGTCCGGGACAGGGTCTAATGAAAAACTGTTTTTT.

V usage is TRBV30 and J usage is TRBJ1-2, with D perhaps matching TRBD1 (5 bases). The CDR3 length is 13 residues. Germline V lookup: CDR1 GTSNPN, CDR2 SVGIG (reference sequence). Trimming cost V 5 bases and J 3 bases, with 13 bases left between them. CDR3 loop: CAWGLQVDYGYTF. As DNA, the CDR3 is TGTGCCTGGGGACTACAGGTAGACTATGGCTACACCTTC.

The chain employs TRBV3-1 (or the pseudogene TRBV3-2) and TRBJ2-3; a weak D match, TRBD1 (5 bases). V gave up 0 bases and J gave up 5 bases, with 12 bases separating them. From germline, CDR1 is LGHDT and CDR2 YNNKEL (reference sequence). The CDR3 sequence is 15 residues long. The CDR3 is CASSQDGNRGDTQYF. DNA for the CDR3: TGTGCCAGCAGCCAAGATGGTAATAGGGGAGATACGCAGTATTTT.

V usage is TRBV11-2 and J usage is TRBJ1-1; D not resolved. CDR3 size: 13 residues. Germline CDR1 and CDR2: SGHAT and FQNNGV. The germline V and J ends were trimmed by 0 bases and 8 bases, with 10 bases remaining between them. CDR3 DNA sequence: TGTGCCAGCAGCTTAGAGCGGCAGTTAGAAGCTTTCTTT. Translation: CASSLERQLEAFF.

This chain links TRBV19 with TRBJ2-7; D is possibly TRBD2 (5 bases). Germline CDR1 reads LNHDA; CDR2 reads SQIVND (reference sequence). V lost 4 bases, J lost 2 bases, and 12 bases lay in between. This CDR3 contains 14 residues. The CDR3 bases are TGTGCCAGTAGTAAACGGGAAAGCCCCTACGAGCAGTACTTC. It is translated as CASSKRESPYEQYF.

The V and J genes are TRBV28 and TRBJ2-7; D perhaps matches TRBD1 (6 bases). CDR3 length: 12 residues. Germline CDR1 and CDR2: MDHEN and SYDVKM. Trimming took 4 bases from V and 3 from J, leaving 7 bases between them. Written as DNA, the CDR3 is TGTGCCAGCAGTTACAGGGACTACGAGCAGTACTTC. This translates into CASSYRDYEQYF.

This chain uses TRBV18 with TRBJ2-7; 13 positions match TRBD2. Germline lookup yields CDR1 KGHSH and CDR2 LQKENI. The CDR3 totals 14 residues. Losses at the gene ends were 2 bases for V and 6 bases for J; bases not matched to a gene: 1. CDR3 nucleotides: TGTGCCAGCTCACCAGGACTAGCGGGAGCCGAGCAGTACTTC. It translates to CASSPGLAGAEQYF.

V usage is TRBV5-1 and J usage is TRBJ2-7; 7 bases are shared with TRBD2. This CDR3 is 15 amino acids long. J was trimmed by 3 bases and V by 0 bases; bases with no gene match: 6. Germline values: CDR1 SGHRS, CDR2 YFSETQ. As DNA, the CDR3 is TGCGCCAGCAGCTTGGGGGGAGGGGCGATCTACGAGCAGTACTTC. Its translation is CASSLGGGAIYEQYF.

The CDR3: CASSTWRGMDSPLHF. The CDR3 DNA reads as TGTGCCAGTAGTACCTGGCGGGGGATGGATTCACCCCTCCACTTT. The chain has TRBV19 and TRBJ1-6; TRBD1 is a possible D gene (5 bases). This CDR3 contains 15 residues. Trimming removed 4 bases from V and 8 bases from J, with 15 bases in between. Per germline, CDR1 LNHDA and CDR2 SQIVND (reference sequence).

The chain uses TRBV7-8 and TRBJ2-7; a possible D gene is TRBD1 (7 bases). Germline V gene lookup returns CDR1 SGHVS and CDR2 FQNEAQ. This CDR3 spans 17 amino acids. Trimming removed 3 bases from V and 1 base from J, with 19 bases in between. This chain's CDR3 is CASSLIFGAGGSYEQYF. CDR3 sequence (DNA): TGTGCCAGCAGCTTGATTTTTGGCGCAGGGGGGTCCTACGAGCAGTACTTC.

This rearrangement joins TRBV3-1 (or the pseudogene TRBV3-2) to TRBJ2-7; 10 bases match TRBD2. The CDR3 covers 16 residues. Per the germline V gene, CDR1 is LGHDT and CDR2 is YNNKEL (reference sequence). Germline trimming cut 2 bases from V and 7 bases from J; bases unmatched to any gene: 11. The CDR3 DNA is TGTGCCAGCAGCCAACCCCCCAGCGGGAGGGCCGCTGAGCAGTACTTC. Its protein is CASSQPPSGRAAEQYF.

By sample share, this clone is medium-sized (0.01 to 0.1%). CDR3 loop: CASSYLAERNNEQFF. DNA of the CDR3: TGTGCCAGCAGTTATTTGGCGGAGCGAAACAATGAGCAGTTCTTC. The chain has TRBV6-2 or TRBV6-3 and TRBJ2-1, with D hard to call. V lost 3 bases and J lost 5, with 14 bases in between. Germline loops: CDR1 MNHEY, CDR2 SVGEGT. The CDR3 consists of 15 residues.

The chain combines TRBV30 with TRBJ2-3, with 8 bases that match TRBD2. The CDR3 is 15 amino acids. CDR1 and CDR2 (germline): GTSNPN, SVGIG (reference sequence). V lost 2 bases and J lost 0; bases outside the gene matches: 4. CDR3 DNA: TGTGCCTGGAGTCGTGGGACTAGTAGCACAGATACGCAGTATTTT. Translating gives CAWSRGTSSTDTQYF.

The table lists this clone with a count of one. The V and J genes are TRBV11-1 and TRBJ2-7; D is possibly TRBD2 (5 bases). Germline V gene data show CDR1 as SGHAT and CDR2 as FQDESV (reference sequence). The germline V and J ends were trimmed by 1 base and 6 bases, with 13 bases remaining between them. There are 14 residues in the CDR3. CDR3 amino acids: CASSLGAEGPEQYF. CDR3 sequence (DNA): TGTGCCAGCAGCTTAGGTGCAGAGGGCCCCGAGCAGTACTTC.

The chain recombines TRBV11-3 with TRBJ2-1; 9 bases line up with TRBD2. CDR1 is SGHNT and CDR2 is YENEEA in the germline V gene. V shed 4 bases and J 9 bases; nucleotides not matched to a gene: 10. The CDR3 consists of 15 residues. CDR3 sequence (DNA): TGTGCCAGCAGCTCTTGGGCTAGCGGGATGGTTGAGCAGTTCTTC. This sequence encodes CASSSWASGMVEQFF. Using reference TRBV11-3 and TRBJ2-1 for the parts outside the CDR3, the full variable domain is EAGVVQSPRYKIIEKKQPVAFWCNPISGHNTLYWYLQNLGQGPELLIRYENEEAVDDSQLPKDRFSAERLKGVDSTLKIQPAELGDSAVYLCASSSWASGMVEQFFGPGTRLTVL.

This rearrangement joins TRBV6-1 to TRBJ1-6, with 8 bases identical to TRBD1. There are 14 residues in the CDR3. V lost 3 bases, J lost 7 bases, and 2 bases stayed unmatched. The germline CDR1 and CDR2 sequences are MNHNS and SASEGT. In DNA, the CDR3 is TGTGCCAGCAGTGATACAGGGGGGAATTCACCCCTCCACTTT. Residues: CASSDTGGNSPLHF.